This passage covers 17 T cell receptor beta chains from one sample sequenced in a study of T cell responses to AZD1222 COVID-19 vaccine. The data were produced by immunoSEQ multiplex PCR, yet TCRdb's version contains in-frame clones alone and is incomplete. This sample yields about 150,000 clones, of which roughly nine tenths are seen a single time; approximately 3.9% belongs to the top ten. The sequencing here drew on peripheral blood, taken 28 days after the second AZD1222 dose. These receptor sequences come from an adult who received the AZD1222 COVID-19 vaccine.

The chain couples TRBV7-9 to TRBJ2-1; 7 bases match TRBD1. Germline trimming cut 7 bases from V and 10 bases from J; bases unmatched to any gene: 4. Germline-derived CDR1 and CDR2 are SEHNR and FQNEAQ (reference sequence). This CDR3 contains 11 residues. The CDR3 bases are TGTGCCAGCACCTCGGGACAGGAGCAGTTCTTC. Protein product: CASTSGQEQFF.

V gene TRBV18 combines with J gene TRBJ1-4, with D tentatively TRBD1 (5 bases). This CDR3 comprises 12 residues. V was trimmed by 2 bases and J by 8 bases, leaving 6 bases between them. Germline lookup yields CDR1 KGHSH and CDR2 LQKENI. In nucleotides, the CDR3 is TGTGCCAGCTCACCAAAGGGGGAAAAACTGTTTTTT. Its translation: CASSPKGEKLFF.

The chain employs TRBV19 and TRBJ1-5; D is undetermined. The V gene's germline CDR1 is LNHDA and CDR2 SQIVND (reference sequence). The CDR3 has 13 residues. The V end was cut by 7 bases, the J end by 4 bases, with 11 bases between. CDR3 DNA: TGTGCCAGTACCAAGGACTCGAATCAGCCCCAGCATTTT. It yields the protein CASTKDSNQPQHF.

The chain links TRBV2 to TRBJ2-1; unclear D gene. The ends were cut back, 8 bases at V and 3 bases at J, with 14 bases in the middle. Per the germline V gene, CDR1 is SNHLY and CDR2 is FYNNEI. The CDR3 has 14 amino acids. For the CDR3, the DNA is TGTGCCAGCTGTGGGGATTCGATCTACAATGAGCAGTTCTTC. Protein product: CASCGDSIYNEQFF.

This clone has more than one count but fewer than ten. This rearrangement joins TRBV5-1 to TRBJ1-1; weak D call: TRBD1 (6 bases). The length of the CDR3 is 15 residues. Germline V gene lookup returns CDR1 SGHRS and CDR2 YFSETQ. The germline V and J ends were trimmed by 4 bases and 7 bases, with 20 bases remaining between them. CDR3 nucleotide sequence: TGCGCCAGCAGCGGACCACAGGGTGGGGGATTTGAAGCTTTCTTT. It is translated as CASSGPQGGGFEAFF.

The rearrangement joins TRBV29-1 to TRBJ1-2, with TRBD1 matching 9 bases. Losses at the gene ends were 0 bases for V and 3 bases for J; bases not matched to a gene: 5. Germline loops: CDR1 SQVTM, CDR2 ANQGSEA. CDR3 length: 15 amino acids. CDR3 in DNA: TGCAGCGTTGAAGATCGGGGGGACAGGGACTATGGCTACACCTTC. It codes for CSVEDRGDRDYGYTF.

The chain carries TRBV4-3 and TRBJ1-2; D not resolved. The CDR3 consists of 15 residues. Trimming stripped 0 bases from V and 0 bases from J, with 8 bases between. Per germline, CDR1 LGHNA and CDR2 YSLEER. The CDR3 loop reads CASSQDARTNYGYTF. CDR3 bases: TGCGCCAGCAGCCAAGATGCAAGAACTAACTATGGCTACACCTTC.

The V gene is TRBV6-5, the J gene TRBJ1-2; 11 bases line up with TRBD1. V dropped 5 bases and J dropped 7; count of bases not matched to a gene: 6. The CDR3 has 14 amino acids. Per germline, CDR1 MNHEY and CDR2 SVGAGI. The CDR3 loop reads CASSPDRGQGGYTF. The CDR3 DNA reads TGTGCCAGCAGTCCGGACAGGGGGCAGGGTGGCTACACCTTC.

The gene calls are TRBV30 and TRBJ2-1; 11 bases are shared with TRBD2. Germline loops: CDR1 GTSNPN, CDR2 SVGIG (reference sequence). The CDR3 runs 14 residues. The trim removed 5 bases at V and 7 bases at J, leaving 7 bases unmatched. The CDR3 region has the DNA TGTGCCTGGTCGGGACTAGCGGTACGAAATGAGCAGTTCTTC. Translated, it gives CAWSGLAVRNEQFF. Full variable domain (outside the CDR3, taken from reference TRBV30 and TRBJ2-1): SQTIHQWPATLVQPVGSPLSLECTVEGTSNPNLYWYRQAAGRGLQLLFYSVGIGQISSEVPQNLSASRPQDRQFILSSKKLLLSDSGFYLCAWSGLAVRNEQFFGPGTRLTVL.

The genes are TRBV9 and TRBJ1-2; no clear D. Deletions cut 6 bases from V and 2 bases from J, with 11 bases between. This CDR3 has 13 residues. The V gene's germline CDR1 is SGDLS and CDR2 YYNGEE. CDR3 coding DNA: TGTGCCAGCACCCCGGGCTCCAACTATGGCTACACCTTC. Residues: CASTPGSNYGYTF.

The chain links TRBV3-1 (or the pseudogene TRBV3-2) to TRBJ2-7; possibly TRBD1 or TRBD2 for D (6 bases each). The V end lost 3 bases, the J end lost 7 bases, and 13 bases lay between the germline ends. The CDR3 spans 13 residues. Germline V CDR1 and CDR2: LGHDT, YNNKEL (reference sequence). CDR3 in DNA: TGTGCCAGCAGCCAGGACCGCGGGACAGAGCAGTACTTC. This codes for CASSQDRGTEQYF.

The chain links TRBV9 to TRBJ2-2, with D tentatively TRBD2 (6 bases). This CDR3 is 15 amino acids long. Germline V CDR1 and CDR2: SGDLS, YYNGEE. Trimming took 5 bases from V and 7 from J, leaving 18 bases between them. CDR3 DNA: TGTGCCAGCAGGACCGGGACTCCCCTTGGCGGGGAGCTGTTTTTT. As protein: CASRTGTPLGGELFF.

This CDR3 is CASSSLQGANEKLFF. In DNA, the CDR3 is TGTGCCAGCAGCTCCCTACAGGGGGCTAATGAAAAACTGTTTTTT. The V gene is TRBV5-6, the J gene TRBJ1-4, with 8 bases identical to TRBD1. Losses at the gene ends were 3 bases for V and 3 bases for J; bases not matched to a gene: 4. The V gene's germline CDR1 is SGHDT and CDR2 YYEEEE. This CDR3 comprises 15 residues.

The chain links TRBV10-3 to TRBJ1-1; D unresolved. Germline V gene sequence: CDR1 ENHRY, CDR2 SYGVKD. The CDR3 extends over 12 amino acids. V was cut by 7 bases and J by 1 base, with 7 bases left in between. The CDR3 sequence is CAITSGNTEAFF. In DNA form, the CDR3 reads TGTGCCATCACCAGCGGGAACACTGAAGCTTTCTTT.

The genes are TRBV4-2 and TRBJ1-2, with 7 bases aligning to TRBD1. Germline CDR1 and CDR2: LGHNA and YNFKEQ. The V segment lost 2 bases and the J segment 3 bases; nucleotides outside the gene matches: 3. The CDR3 is 14 residues long. DNA for the CDR3: TGTGCCAGCAGCCAACCCGACAGGGACTATGGCTACACCTTC. Encoded protein: CASSQPDRDYGYTF.

The chain carries TRBV3-1 (or the pseudogene TRBV3-2) and TRBJ2-3; 10 nucleotides line up with TRBD2. This CDR3 region has 19 residues. V was pared by 0 bases and J by 1 base, with 10 bases of the junction left unmatched. Germline V gene data show CDR1 as LGHDT and CDR2 as YNNKEL (reference sequence). The CDR3 DNA follows: TGTGCCAGCAGCCAAGAGGGAATAGCGGGGGGCAAGCGCACAGATACGCAGTATTTT. Amino acids: CASSQEGIAGGKRTDTQYF.

The J gene is TRBJ2-1, the V gene TRBV6-6; 8 bases match TRBD2. The CDR3 sequence is 15 residues long. With V trimmed by 2 bases and J by 5 bases, 5 bases remained unmatched. Germline V gives CDR1 MNHNY, CDR2 SVGAGI (reference sequence). CDR3 bases: TGTGCCAGCAGTTACCCGGGACTAGGACACAATGAGCAGTTCTTC. Translation gives CASSYPGLGHNEQFF.